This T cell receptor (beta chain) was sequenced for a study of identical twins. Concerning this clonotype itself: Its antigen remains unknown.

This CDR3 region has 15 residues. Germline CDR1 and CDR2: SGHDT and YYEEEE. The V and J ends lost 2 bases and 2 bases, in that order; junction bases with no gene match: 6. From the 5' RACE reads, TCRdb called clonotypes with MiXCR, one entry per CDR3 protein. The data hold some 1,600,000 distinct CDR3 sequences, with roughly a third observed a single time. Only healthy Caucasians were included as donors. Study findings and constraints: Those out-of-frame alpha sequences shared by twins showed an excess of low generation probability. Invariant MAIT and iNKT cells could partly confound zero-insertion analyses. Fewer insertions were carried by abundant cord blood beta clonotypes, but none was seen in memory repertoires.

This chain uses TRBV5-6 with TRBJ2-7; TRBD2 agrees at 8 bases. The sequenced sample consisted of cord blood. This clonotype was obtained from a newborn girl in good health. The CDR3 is CASSFWSGSTYEQYF. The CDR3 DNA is TGTGCCAGCAGCTTCTGGAGCGGGAGTACCTACGAGCAGTACTTC.